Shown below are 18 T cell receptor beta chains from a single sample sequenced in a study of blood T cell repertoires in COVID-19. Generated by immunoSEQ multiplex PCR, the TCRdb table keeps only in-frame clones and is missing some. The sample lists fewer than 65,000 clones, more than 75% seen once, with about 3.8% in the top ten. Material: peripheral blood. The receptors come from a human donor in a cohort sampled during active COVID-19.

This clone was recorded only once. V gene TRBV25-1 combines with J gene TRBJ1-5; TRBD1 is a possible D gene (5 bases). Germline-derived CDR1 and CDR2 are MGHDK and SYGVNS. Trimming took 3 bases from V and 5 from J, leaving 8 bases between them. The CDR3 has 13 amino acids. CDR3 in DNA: TGTGCCAGCAGTGAGGCAGGGTATCAGCCCCAGCATTTT. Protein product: CASSEAGYQPQHF. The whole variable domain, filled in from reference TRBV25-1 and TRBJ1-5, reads EADIYQTPRYLVIGTGKKITLECSQTMGHDKMYWYQQDPGMELHLIHYSYGVNSTEKGDLSSESTVSRIRTEHFPLTLESARPSHTSQYLCASSEAGYQPQHFGDGTRLSIL.

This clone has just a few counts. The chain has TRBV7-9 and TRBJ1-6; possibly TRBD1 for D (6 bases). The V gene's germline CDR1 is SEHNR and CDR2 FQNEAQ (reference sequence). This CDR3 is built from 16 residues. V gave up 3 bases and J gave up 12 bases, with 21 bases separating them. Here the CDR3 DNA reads TGTGCCAGCAGCTTTATGAGCGGGGGGGCGAGGGGACCCCTCCACTTT. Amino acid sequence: CASSFMSGGARGPLHF.

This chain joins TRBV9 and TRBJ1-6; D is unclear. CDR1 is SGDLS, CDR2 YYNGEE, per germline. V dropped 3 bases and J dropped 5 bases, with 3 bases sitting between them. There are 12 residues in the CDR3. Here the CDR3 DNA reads TGTGCCAGCAGCGCCGATAATTCACCCCTCCACTTT. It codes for CASSADNSPLHF.

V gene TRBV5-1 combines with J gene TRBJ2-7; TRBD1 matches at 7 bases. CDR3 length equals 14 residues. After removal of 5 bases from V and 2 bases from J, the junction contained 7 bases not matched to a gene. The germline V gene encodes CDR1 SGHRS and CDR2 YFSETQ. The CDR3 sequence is CASRIRDSPYEQYF. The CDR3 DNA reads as TGCGCCAGCAGAATTAGGGACAGTCCCTACGAGCAGTACTTC. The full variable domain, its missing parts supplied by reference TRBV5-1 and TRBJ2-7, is KAGVTQTPRYLIKTRGQQVTLSCSPISGHRSVSWYQQTPGQGLQFLFEYFSETQRNKGNFPGRFSGRQFSNSRSEMNVSTLELGDSALYLCASRIRDSPYEQYFGPGTRLTVT.

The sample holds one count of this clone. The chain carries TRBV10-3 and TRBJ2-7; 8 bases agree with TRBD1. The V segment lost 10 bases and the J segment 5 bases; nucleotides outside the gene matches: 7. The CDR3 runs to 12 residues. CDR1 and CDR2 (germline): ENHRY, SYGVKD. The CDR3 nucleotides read TGTGCCAGCGCCGGACAGGGAAACGAGCAGTACTTC. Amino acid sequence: CASAGQGNEQYF.

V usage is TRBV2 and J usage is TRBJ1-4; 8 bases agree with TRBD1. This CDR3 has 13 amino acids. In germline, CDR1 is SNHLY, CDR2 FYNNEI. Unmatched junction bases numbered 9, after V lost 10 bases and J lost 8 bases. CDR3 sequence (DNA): TGTGCCATCCCGGACAGGGACGAGGAAAAACTGTTTTTT. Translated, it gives CAIPDRDEEKLFF.

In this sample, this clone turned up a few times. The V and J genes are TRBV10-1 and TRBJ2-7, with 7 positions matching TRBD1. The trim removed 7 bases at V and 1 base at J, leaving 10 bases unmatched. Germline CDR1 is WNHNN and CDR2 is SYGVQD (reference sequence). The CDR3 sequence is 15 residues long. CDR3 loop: CASTYRGLPSYEQYV. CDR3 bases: TGCGCCAGCACATACAGGGGCCTTCCTTCCTACGAGCAGTACGTC.

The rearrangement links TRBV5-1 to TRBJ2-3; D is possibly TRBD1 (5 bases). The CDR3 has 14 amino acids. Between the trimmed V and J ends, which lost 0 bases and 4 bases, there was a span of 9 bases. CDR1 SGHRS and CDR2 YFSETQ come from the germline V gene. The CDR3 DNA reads TGCGCCAGCAGCTTGGTTCAGGGCGCAGATACGCAGTATTTT. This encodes CASSLVQGADTQYF.

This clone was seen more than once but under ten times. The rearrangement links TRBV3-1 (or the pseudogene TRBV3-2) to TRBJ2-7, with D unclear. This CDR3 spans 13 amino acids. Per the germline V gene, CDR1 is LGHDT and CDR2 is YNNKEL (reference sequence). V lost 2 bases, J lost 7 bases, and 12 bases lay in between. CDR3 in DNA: TGTGCCAGCAGCCAACAGGATACCCTGGAGCAGTACTTC. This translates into CASSQQDTLEQYF.

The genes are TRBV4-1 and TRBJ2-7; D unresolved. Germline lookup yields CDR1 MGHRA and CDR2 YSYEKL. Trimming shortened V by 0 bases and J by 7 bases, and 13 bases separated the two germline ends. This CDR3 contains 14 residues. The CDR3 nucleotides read TGCGCCAGCAGCCAAGACCCGGTGTCTTGGGAGCAGTACTTC. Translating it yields CASSQDPVSWEQYF.

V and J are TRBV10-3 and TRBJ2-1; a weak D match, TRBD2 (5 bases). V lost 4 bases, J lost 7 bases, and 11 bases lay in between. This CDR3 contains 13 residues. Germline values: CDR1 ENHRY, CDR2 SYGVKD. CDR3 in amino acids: CAISAPGRNEQFF. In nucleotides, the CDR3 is TGTGCCATCAGTGCCCCGGGAAGGAATGAGCAGTTCTTC.

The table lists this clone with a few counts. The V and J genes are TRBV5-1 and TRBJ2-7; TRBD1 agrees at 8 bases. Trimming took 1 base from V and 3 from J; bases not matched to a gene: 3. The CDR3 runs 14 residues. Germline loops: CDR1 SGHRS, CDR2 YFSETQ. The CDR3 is CASSLLQGVYEQYF. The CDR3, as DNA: TGCGCCAGCAGCTTGTTACAGGGGGTCTACGAGCAGTACTTC.

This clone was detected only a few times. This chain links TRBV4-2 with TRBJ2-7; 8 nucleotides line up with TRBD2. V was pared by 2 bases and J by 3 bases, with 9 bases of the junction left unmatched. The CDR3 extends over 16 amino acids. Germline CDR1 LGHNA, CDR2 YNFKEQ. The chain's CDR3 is CASSQSGGGAIYEQYF. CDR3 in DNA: TGTGCCAGCAGCCAATCGGGAGGGGGAGCAATCTACGAGCAGTACTTC.

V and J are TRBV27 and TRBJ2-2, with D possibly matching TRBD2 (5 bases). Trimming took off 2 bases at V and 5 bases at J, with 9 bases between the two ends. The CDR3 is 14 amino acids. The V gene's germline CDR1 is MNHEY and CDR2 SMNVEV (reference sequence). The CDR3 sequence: CASSLGPGTGELFF. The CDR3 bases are TGTGCCAGCAGTTTAGGCCCGGGAACCGGGGAGCTGTTTTTT.

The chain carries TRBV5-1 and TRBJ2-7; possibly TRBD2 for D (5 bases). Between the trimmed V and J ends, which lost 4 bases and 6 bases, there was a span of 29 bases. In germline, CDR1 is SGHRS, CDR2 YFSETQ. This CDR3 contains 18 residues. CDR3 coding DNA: TGCGCCAGCAGCGAGTTAGAAGTTGCGGAGGCCCCGGCCTTCGAGCAGTACTTC. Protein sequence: CASSELEVAEAPAFEQYF.

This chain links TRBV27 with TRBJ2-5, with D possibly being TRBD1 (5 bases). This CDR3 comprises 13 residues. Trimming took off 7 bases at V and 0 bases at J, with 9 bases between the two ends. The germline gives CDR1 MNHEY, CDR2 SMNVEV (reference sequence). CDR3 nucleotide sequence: TGTGCCAGCAAATCAGGGAACCAAGAGACCCAGTACTTC. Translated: CASKSGNQETQYF.

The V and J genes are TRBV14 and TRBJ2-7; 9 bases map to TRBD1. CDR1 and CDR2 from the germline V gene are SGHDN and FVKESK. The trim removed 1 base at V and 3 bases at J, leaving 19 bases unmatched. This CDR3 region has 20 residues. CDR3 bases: TGTGCCAGCAGCCAAGCACAGGGGGCTGGTTGGCGGCCCCCTTTCTACGAGCAGTACTTC. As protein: CASSQAQGAGWRPPFYEQYF. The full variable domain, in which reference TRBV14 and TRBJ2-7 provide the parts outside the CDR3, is EAGVTQFPSHSVIEKGQTVTLRCDPISGHDNLYWYRRVMGKEIKFLLHFVKESKQDESGMPNNRFLAERTGGTYSTLKVQPAELEDSGVYFCASSQAQGAGWRPPFYEQYFGPGTRLTVT.

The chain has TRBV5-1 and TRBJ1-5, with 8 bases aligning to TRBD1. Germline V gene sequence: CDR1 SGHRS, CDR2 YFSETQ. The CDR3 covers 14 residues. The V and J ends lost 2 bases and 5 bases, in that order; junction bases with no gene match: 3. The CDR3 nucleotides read TGCGCCAGCAGCTTTTCAGGGGGCCATCAGCCCCAGCATTTT. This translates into CASSFSGGHQPQHF.